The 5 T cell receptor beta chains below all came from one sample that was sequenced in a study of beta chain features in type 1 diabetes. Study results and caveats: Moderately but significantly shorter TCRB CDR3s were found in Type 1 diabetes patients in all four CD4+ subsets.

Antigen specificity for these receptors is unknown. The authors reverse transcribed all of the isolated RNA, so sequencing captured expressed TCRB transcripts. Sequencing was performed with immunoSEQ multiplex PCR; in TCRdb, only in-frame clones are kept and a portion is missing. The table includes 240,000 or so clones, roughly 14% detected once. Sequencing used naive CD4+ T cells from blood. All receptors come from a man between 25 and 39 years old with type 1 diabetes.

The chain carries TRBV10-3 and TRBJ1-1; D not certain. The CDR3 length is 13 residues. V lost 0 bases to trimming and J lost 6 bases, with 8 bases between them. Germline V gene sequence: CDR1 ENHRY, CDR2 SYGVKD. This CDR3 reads CAISESAAAEAFF. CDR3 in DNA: TGTGCCATCAGTGAGTCAGCGGCGGCTGAAGCTTTCTTT.

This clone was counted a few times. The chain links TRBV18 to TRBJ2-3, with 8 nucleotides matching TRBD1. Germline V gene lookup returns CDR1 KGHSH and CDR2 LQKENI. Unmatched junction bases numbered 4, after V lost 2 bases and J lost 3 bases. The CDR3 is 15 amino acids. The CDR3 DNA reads TGTGCCAGCTCACCAATAGGACAGGGTACAGATACGCAGTATTTT. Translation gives CASSPIGQGTDTQYF.

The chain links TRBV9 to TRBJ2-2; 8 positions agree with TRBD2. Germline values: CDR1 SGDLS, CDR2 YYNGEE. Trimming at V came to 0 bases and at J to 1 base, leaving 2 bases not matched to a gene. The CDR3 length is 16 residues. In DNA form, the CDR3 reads TGTGCCAGCAGCGTAGGGGGGACTAGGAACACCGGGGAGCTGTTTTTT. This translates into CASSVGGTRNTGELFF.

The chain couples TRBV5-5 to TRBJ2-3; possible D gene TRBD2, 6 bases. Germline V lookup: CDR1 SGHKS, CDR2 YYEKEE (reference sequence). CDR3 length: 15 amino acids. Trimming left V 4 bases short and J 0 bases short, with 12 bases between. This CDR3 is CASSRSGLSTDTQYF. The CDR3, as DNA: TGTGCCAGCAGCCGTAGCGGACTAAGCACAGATACGCAGTATTTT.

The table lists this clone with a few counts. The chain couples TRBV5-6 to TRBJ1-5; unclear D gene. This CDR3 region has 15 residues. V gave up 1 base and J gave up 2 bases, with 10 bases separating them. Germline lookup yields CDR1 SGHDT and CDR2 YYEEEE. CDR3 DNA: TGTGCCAGCAGCTTGTGGCGGAGGGGCAATCAGCCCCAGCATTTT. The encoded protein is CASSLWRRGNQPQHF.